These 7 T cell receptor beta chains came from one sample sequenced in a study of T cell repertoires in cytomegalovirus infection. A single record per CDR3 protein comes from TCRdb applying MiXCR to the reads. This sample has about 180,000 distinct CDR3 sequences, with approximately 17% found just once. Sequencing input: CD8+ T cells from PBMCs. These receptors were taken from a human donor in good health (CMV status not recorded). Some clones in this sample may be carry-over from other donors' samples.

This clonotype was seen only a few times. This chain links TRBV6-2 or TRBV6-3 with TRBJ1-2; the D gene is possibly TRBD1 (6 bases). The CDR3 extends over 15 amino acids. Germline-derived CDR1 and CDR2 are MNHEY and SVGEGT. The V end was cut by 5 bases, the J end by 7 bases, with 20 bases between. The CDR3 loop reads CASSPPGHLLSGYTF. In DNA form, the CDR3 reads TGTGCCAGCAGTCCCCCGGGACACCTCTTATCTGGCTACACCTTC.

This clonotype occurred a few times. The rearrangement links TRBV7-8 to TRBJ2-1, with TRBD1 matching 7 bases. V lost 5 bases to trimming and J lost 0 bases; unmatched junction nucleotides: 7. CDR1 and CDR2 (germline): SGHVS, FQNEAQ. CDR3 length: 16 residues. CDR3 amino acids: CASSPRQGSSYNEQFF. CDR3 nucleotides: TGTGCCAGCAGCCCTCGACAGGGAAGCTCCTACAATGAGCAGTTCTTC.

In nucleotides, the CDR3 is TGTGCCAGCAGCATTCAGGGTGGCCGCAATCAGCCCCAGCATTTT. Residues: CASSIQGGRNQPQHF. The chain links TRBV11-2 to TRBJ1-5, with D possibly being TRBD1 (5 bases). Per germline, CDR1 SGHAT and CDR2 FQNNGV. The CDR3 consists of 15 residues. V lost 5 bases and J 2 bases, leaving 13 bases between the germline ends.

This clonotype was seen more than once but under ten times. V gene TRBV12-3 or TRBV12-4 combines with J gene TRBJ1-2; TRBD1 agrees at 7 bases. The J segment lost 8 bases and the V segment lost 2 bases, leaving 17 bases of the junction unmatched. The CDR3 runs to 17 residues. Here the CDR3 reads CASSLLGAETGPYGYTF. Written as DNA, the CDR3 is TGTGCCAGCAGTTTATTAGGAGCCGAGACAGGGCCGTACGGCTACACCTTC.

This clonotype has just a few counts. The gene calls are TRBV12-3 or TRBV12-4 and TRBJ2-2; D is uncertain. Trimming shortened V by 4 bases and J by 3 bases, and 12 bases separated the two germline ends. CDR3 size: 15 residues. This CDR3 reads CASSSLGGYTGELFF. CDR3 coding DNA: TGTGCCAGCAGTTCCCTGGGCGGATACACCGGGGAGCTGTTTTTT.

This rearrangement joins TRBV14 to TRBJ1-2; no clear D. The germline CDR1 and CDR2 sequences are SGHDN and FVKESK. The V end was cut by 1 base, the J end by 3 bases, with 9 bases between. The CDR3 spans 14 residues. CDR3 amino acids: CASSQVGNYYGYTF. CDR3 sequence (DNA): TGTGCCAGCAGCCAAGTTGGGAACTACTATGGCTACACCTTC.

There are a few counts of this clonotype. The CDR3 region is CASTSTSWGNQPQHF. CDR3 sequence (DNA): TGTGCCAGCACCTCCACATCGTGGGGAAATCAGCCCCAGCATTTT. The chain recombines TRBV6-2 or TRBV6-3 with TRBJ1-5; no clear D. CDR1 is MNHEY, CDR2 SVGEGT, per germline. The ends were cut back, 7 bases at V and 4 bases at J, with 17 bases in the middle. This CDR3 is 15 amino acids long.